This TCR beta chain was profiled in a study of beta chain features in type 1 diabetes. The CDR3 loop spans 14 amino acids. Germline CDR1 is SNHLY and CDR2 is FYNNEI. V was clipped by 2 bases and J by 8 bases; unmatched bases: 8. This clone was picked up a small number of times. cDNA synthesis used the whole RNA isolate, giving expressed TCRB sequences. The repertoire was sequenced with immunoSEQ multiplex PCR; TCRdb's copy has only in-frame clones and lacks some. The table shows 600,000 to 650,000 clones, with 15% to 19% occurring only once. The receptor comes from a man between 18 and 35 years old in good health. J is TRBJ1-2 and V is TRBV2, with 7 bases matching TRBD1. Sequences were obtained from naive CD4+ T cells from blood. The CDR3 here is CASSEFFRGGGYTF. CDR3 in DNA: TGTGCCAGCAGTGAATTTTTTAGAGGGGGCGGCTACACCTTC.